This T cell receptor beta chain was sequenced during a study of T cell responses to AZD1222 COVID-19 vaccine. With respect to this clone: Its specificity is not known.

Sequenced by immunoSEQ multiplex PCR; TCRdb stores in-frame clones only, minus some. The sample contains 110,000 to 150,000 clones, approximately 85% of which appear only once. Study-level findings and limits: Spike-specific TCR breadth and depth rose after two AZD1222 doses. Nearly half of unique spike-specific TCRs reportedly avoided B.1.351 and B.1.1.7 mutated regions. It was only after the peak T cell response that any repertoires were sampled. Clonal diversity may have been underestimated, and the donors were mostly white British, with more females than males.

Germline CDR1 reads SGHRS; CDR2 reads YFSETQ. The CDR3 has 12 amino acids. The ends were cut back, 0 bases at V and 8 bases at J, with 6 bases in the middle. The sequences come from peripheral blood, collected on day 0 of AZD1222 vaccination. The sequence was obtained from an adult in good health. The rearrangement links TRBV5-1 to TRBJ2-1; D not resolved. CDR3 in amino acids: CASSLGADEQFF. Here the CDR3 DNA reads TGCGCCAGCAGCTTGGGGGCTGATGAGCAGTTCTTC.